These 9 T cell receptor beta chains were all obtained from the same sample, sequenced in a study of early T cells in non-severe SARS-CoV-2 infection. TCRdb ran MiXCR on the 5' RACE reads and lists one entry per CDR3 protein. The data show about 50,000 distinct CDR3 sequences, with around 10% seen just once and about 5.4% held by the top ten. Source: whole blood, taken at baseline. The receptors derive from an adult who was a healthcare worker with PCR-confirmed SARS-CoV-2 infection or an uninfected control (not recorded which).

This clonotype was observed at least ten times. CDR3 region: CASSLPARDIGETQYF. In nucleotides, the CDR3 is TGTGCCAGCAGCTTACCGGCGCGGGATATCGGAGAGACCCAGTACTTC. V gene TRBV7-6 combines with J gene TRBJ2-5; D possibly corresponds to TRBD2 (6 bases). Germline CDR1 SGHVS, CDR2 FNYEAQ. This CDR3 contains 16 residues. V lost 2 bases and J lost 4, with 17 bases in between.

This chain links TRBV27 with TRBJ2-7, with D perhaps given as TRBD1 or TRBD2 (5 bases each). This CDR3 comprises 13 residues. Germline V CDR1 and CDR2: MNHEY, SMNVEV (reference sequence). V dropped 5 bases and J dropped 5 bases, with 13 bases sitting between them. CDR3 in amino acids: CASSPREGDEQYF. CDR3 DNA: TGTGCCAGCAGTCCCCGGGAAGGGGACGAGCAGTACTTC.

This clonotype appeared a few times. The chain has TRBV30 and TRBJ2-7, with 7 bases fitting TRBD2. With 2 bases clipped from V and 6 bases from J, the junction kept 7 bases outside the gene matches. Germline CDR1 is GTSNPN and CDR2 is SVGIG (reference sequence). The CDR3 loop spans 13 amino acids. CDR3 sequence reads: CAWSPGRTPEQYF. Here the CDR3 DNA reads TGTGCCTGGAGTCCCGGGAGGACCCCCGAGCAGTACTTC.

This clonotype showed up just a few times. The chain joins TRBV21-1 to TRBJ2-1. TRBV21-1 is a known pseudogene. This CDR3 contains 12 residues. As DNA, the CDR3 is TGTGCCAGCAGCAAAGTAAGGAATGAGCAGTTCTTC. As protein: CASSKVRNEQFF.

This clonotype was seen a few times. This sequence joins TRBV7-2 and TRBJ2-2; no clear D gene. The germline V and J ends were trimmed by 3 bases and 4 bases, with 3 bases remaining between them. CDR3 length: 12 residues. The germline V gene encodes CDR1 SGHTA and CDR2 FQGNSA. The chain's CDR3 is CASSFLTGELFF. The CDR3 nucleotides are TGTGCCAGCAGCTTCCTCACCGGGGAGCTGTTTTTT.

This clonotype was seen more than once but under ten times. The CDR3 nucleotides read TGTGCCAGCAGCTCCGGGACAAACTATGGCTACACCTTC. As protein: CASSSGTNYGYTF. The rearrangement joins TRBV7-9 to TRBJ1-2, with D maybe TRBD1 (6 bases). The ends were cut back, 4 bases at V and 2 bases at J, with 8 bases in the middle. Germline CDR1 and CDR2: SEHNR and FQNEAQ (reference sequence). The CDR3 extends over 13 amino acids.

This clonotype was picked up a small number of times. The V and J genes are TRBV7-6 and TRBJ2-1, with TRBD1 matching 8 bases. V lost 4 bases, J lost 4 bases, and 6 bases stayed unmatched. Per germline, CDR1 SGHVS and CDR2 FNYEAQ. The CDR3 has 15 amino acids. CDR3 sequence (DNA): TGTGCCAGCAGCTCCAGACAGGGGCCTTACAATGAGCAGTTCTTC. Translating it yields CASSSRQGPYNEQFF.

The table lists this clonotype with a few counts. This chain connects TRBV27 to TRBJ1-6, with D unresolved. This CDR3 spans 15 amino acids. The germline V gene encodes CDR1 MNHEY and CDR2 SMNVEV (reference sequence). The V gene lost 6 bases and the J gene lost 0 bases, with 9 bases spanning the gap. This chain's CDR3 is CASSLDISYNSPLHF. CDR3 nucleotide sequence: TGTGCCAGCAGCCTAGACATCTCCTATAATTCACCCCTCCACTTT.

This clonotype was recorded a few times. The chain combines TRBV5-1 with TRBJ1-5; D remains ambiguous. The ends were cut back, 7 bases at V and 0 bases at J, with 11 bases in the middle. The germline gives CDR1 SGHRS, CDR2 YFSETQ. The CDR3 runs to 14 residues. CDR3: CASAGSYSNQPQHF. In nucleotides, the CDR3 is TGCGCCAGCGCCGGATCGTATAGCAATCAGCCCCAGCATTTT.